This T cell receptor (beta chain) originates from a study of T-cell reconstitution after alpha-beta-depleted transplantation in children (dated by TCRdb to the mid-2010s). As for the study more broadly: The study quantitatively tracked T-cell immune reconstitution after TCRalphabeta/CD19-depleted allogeneic hematopoietic cell transplantation in children using TCR repertoire profiling. Broader findings and caveats from the paper: Apparently early alphabetaT-cell count recovery about two months after transplant reportedly relied on only several hundred rapidly expanded clones derived from non-depleted graft cells. Hyperexpanded clone frequencies declined over subsequent months; after one year, T-cell counts and TCRbeta diversity were mostly attributed to newly produced T cells. In some patients, the high TCRbeta diversity seen at day 60 was put down to recipient T cells and intrathymic progenitors that had survived conditioning.

V ends up 8 bases short and J 2 bases short, with an unmatched junction base count of 5. CDR1 MNHEY and CDR2 SMNVEV were looked up in the germline V gene (reference sequence). The CDR3 measures 14 amino acids from cysteine to phenylalanine. Only the CDR3 DNA stays, 42 bases, in frame from base 1. What the treatment or condition label conveys for this sample: allogeneic hematopoietic cell transplantation with graft depleted of TCRalphabeta T cells and CD19 B cells. TCRalphabeta/CD19-depleted allogeneic hematopoietic cell grafts were given to the transplant recipients, all of whom were children. This clonotype has a handful of counts. Its specific antigen is unknown. No qualities accompany the bases; no much larger clone lies one base away. To prepare the library, PCR was applied. Instrument used: Illumina HiSeq 2500. TCR libraries were prepared with molecular barcoding, using unique molecular identifiers to normalize TCRbeta repertoire quantification. Using fastp at Q25 and MiXCR, TCRdb reprocessed the public reads and kept productive beta chains. Duplicate CDR3 protein sequences are folded into a single record with the most common DNA and genes. The sample data list hundreds of thousands of distinct CDR3 sequences, and roughly 13% of these were observed just once. The ten largest make up approximately 2% of the sample.

The chain links TRBV27 with TRBJ2-2; 7 bases in between match TRBD1. The source was PBMCs, mostly from graft donor cells, collected 360 days after TCRalphabeta/CD19-depleted stem cell transplant. This clonotype was sampled from a male patient younger than 18 who had a stem cell transplant for acute myeloid leukemia, so the T cells may come from the graft donor. The CDR3 amino acid sequence is: CASVGQQNTGELFF. The nucleotide sequence reads TGTGCCAGCGTGGGACAGCAAAACACCGGGGAGCTGTTTTTT.